The entry that follows covers one T cell receptor (beta chain) sequence. Sequenced by immunoSEQ multiplex PCR; TCRdb stores in-frame clones only, minus some. The sample has about 84,000 clones, about 85% seen once. The CDR3 covers 10 residues. Trimming took 9 bases from V and 4 from J, leaving 3 bases between them. Germline CDR1 is SEHNR and CDR2 is FQNEAQ (reference sequence). The record originates from a study of PD-1 blockade in mismatch repair-deficient tumors. The chain links TRBV7-9 to TRBJ2-2, with D hard to call. This TCR derives from an adult with mismatch repair-deficient cancer. Sequences were derived from peripheral blood, sampled 12 weeks after starting pembrolizumab. The CDR3, as DNA: TGTGCCAGTTCCACCGGGGAGCTGTTTTTT. Residues: CASSTGELFF. Full variable domain (remainder filled in from reference TRBV7-9 and TRBJ2-2): DTGVSQNPRHKITKRGQNVTFRCDPISEHNRLYWYRQTLGQGPEFLTYFQNEAQLEKSRLLSDRFSAERPKGSFSTLEIQRTEQGDSAMYLCASSTGELFFGEGSRLTVL.